This entry lists 9 T cell receptor beta chains sequenced from one sample in a study of blood T cell repertoires in COVID-19. The table came from immunoSEQ multiplex PCR; TCRdb's copy has only in-frame clones and leaves some out. The top ten clones hold approximately 27% of a sample with about 73,000 clones, roughly four fifths of them seen once. The specimen was peripheral blood. Every receptor here comes from a human donor in a cohort sampled during active COVID-19.

The chain joins TRBV9 to TRBJ2-1; 10 bases fit TRBD1. CDR3 length: 15 amino acids. The J segment lost 6 bases and the V segment lost 4 bases, leaving 7 bases of the junction unmatched. CDR1 is SGDLS and CDR2 is YYNGEE in the germline V gene. This chain's CDR3 is CASSRTGGTRNEQFF. DNA for the CDR3: TGTGCCAGCAGCCGGACAGGGGGGACTCGCAATGAGCAGTTCTTC.

This chain uses TRBV7-2 with TRBJ2-7; D may be TRBD2 (6 bases). V gave up 1 base and J gave up 0 bases, with 13 bases separating them. CDR1 is SGHTA and CDR2 is FQGNSA in the germline V gene. This CDR3 region has 16 residues. Here the CDR3 reads CASSLVAGGNSYEQYF. The CDR3 DNA is TGTGCCAGCAGCTTAGTGGCAGGAGGGAACTCCTACGAGCAGTACTTC.

This clone was seen repeatedly, ten times or more. This sample includes further DNA sequences coding for the same CDR3. The V gene is TRBV20-1, the J gene TRBJ2-7, with 9 nucleotides matching TRBD1. Germline values: CDR1 DFQATT, CDR2 SNEGSKA (reference sequence). The V gene end was trimmed by 6 bases and the J gene end by 6 bases; junction bases not matched to a gene: 3. This CDR3 spans 11 amino acids. CDR3 sequence reads: CSATGGGEQYF. The CDR3 DNA sequence: TGCAGTGCAACAGGGGGCGGCGAGCAGTACTTC.

The CDR3 DNA is TGTGCCAGTTCAGGGGGATTGACAGATACGCAGTATTTT. Residues: CASSGGLTDTQYF. V usage is TRBV19 and J usage is TRBJ2-3, with 7 bases aligning to TRBD1. CDR3 length: 13 amino acids. Germline values: CDR1 LNHDA, CDR2 SQIVND (reference sequence). Losses at the gene ends were 8 bases for V and 3 bases for J; bases not matched to a gene: 5.

The chain couples TRBV6-1 to TRBJ2-5, with 10 nucleotides matching TRBD2. This CDR3 has 15 amino acids. Losses at the gene ends were 3 bases for V and 5 bases for J; bases not matched to a gene: 6. CDR1 and CDR2 (germline): MNHNS, SASEGT. CDR3 bases: TGTGCCAGCAGTGAGAGCGGGGGGGCTTGGGAGACCCAGTACTTC. Amino acid sequence: CASSESGGAWETQYF.

V gene TRBV7-9 combines with J gene TRBJ1-3; no clear D. V dropped 2 bases and J dropped 2 bases, with 7 bases sitting between them. The CDR3 sequence is 14 residues long. Germline CDR1 and CDR2: SEHNR and FQNEAQ (reference sequence). The DNA of the CDR3 is TGTGCCAGCAGCTTACGAGATACTGGAAACACCATATATTTT. Translation: CASSLRDTGNTIYF.

The CDR3 region is CASSRGGQGLYEQYF. CDR3 in DNA: TGTGCCAGCAGTCGCGGGGGACAGGGACTCTACGAGCAGTACTTC. V is TRBV2 and J is TRBJ2-7, with 9 bases lining up with TRBD1. Germline V gives CDR1 SNHLY, CDR2 FYNNEI. CDR3 length: 15 residues. V dropped 5 bases and J dropped 3; count of bases not matched to a gene: 8. The whole variable domain, remainder taken from reference TRBV2 and TRBJ2-7, is EPEVTQTPSHQVTQMGQEVILRCVPISNHLYFYWYRQILGQKVEFLVSFYNNEISEKSEIFDDQFSVERPDGSNFTLKIRSTKLEDSAMYFCASSRGGQGLYEQYFGPGTRLTVT.

This clone was seen a few times. J is TRBJ2-2 and V is TRBV5-1, with 7 bases matching TRBD1. The germline V gene encodes CDR1 SGHRS and CDR2 YFSETQ. Losses at the gene ends were 5 bases for V and 1 base for J; bases not matched to a gene: 5. CDR3 size: 15 residues. The CDR3 nucleotides are TGCGCCAGCAGGTGGGACAGTCAGAACACCGGGGAGCTGTTTTTT. Amino acid sequence: CASRWDSQNTGELFF.

The table lists this clone with a count of one. V and J are TRBV9 and TRBJ2-7; the D gene is possibly TRBD1 (6 bases). The CDR3 totals 14 residues. V lost 3 bases, J lost 3 bases, and 13 bases lay in between. Germline V lookup: CDR1 SGDLS, CDR2 YYNGEE. The DNA of the CDR3 is TGTGCCAGCAGCGCCCGGGACAACCTCTACGAGCAGTACTTC. Translated: CASSARDNLYEQYF.